The rows below give T cell receptor beta chains drawn from one sample of a study of blood T cell repertoires in COVID-19. Clones were sequenced by immunoSEQ multiplex PCR, and TCRdb holds only the in-frame ones, with some missing. This sample has 280,000 or so clones, with 80% to 90% found just once. The sequenced sample consisted of PBMCs or T cells enriched from blood (not recorded which). The receptor source for this set is a man aged 25-40 years who had recovered from COVID-19. CDR3s include the opening cysteine and the closing phenylalanine or tryptophan. A D gene is named only where the DNA matches it firmly. Some rows mark clone size as missing; the rest say once, few, many or name a class of expanded clone.

>.|.|TRBJ1-3|TRBV30
CAWSRGSGNTIYF
TGTGCCTGGAGTAGGGGCTCTGGAAACACCATATATTTT
>TRBD2|.|TRBJ2-5|TRBV6-5
CASSYFTSGGETQYF
TGTGCCAGCAGTTACTTTACTAGCGGGGGGGAGACCCAGTACTTC
>TRBD1|.|TRBJ1-5|TRBV7-9
CASSLFGTGFDQPQHF
TGTGCCAGCAGCTTATTCGGGACAGGGTTCGATCAGCCCCAGCATTTT
>.|.|TRBJ1-4|TRBV13
CASSLGQAGGKLFF
TGTGCCAGCAGCTTGGGGCAGGCTGGTGGAAAACTGTTTTTT
>TRBD1|once|TRBJ2-7|TRBV9
CASSGARQGGEQYF
TGTGCCAGCAGCGGGGCTAGACAGGGTGGCGAGCAGTACTTC
>.|.|TRBJ1-6|TRBV18
CASSPLASLDSPLHF
TGTGCCAGCTCACCTCTTGCGAGCCTTGATTCACCCCTCCACTTT
>.|.|TRBJ2-7|TRBV10-1
CASSESPGQGPYEQYF
TGCGCCAGCAGTGAGTCTCCCGGCCAGGGGCCCTACGAGCAGTACTTC
>TRBD1|.|TRBJ1-5|TRBV7-9
CASSPGQGGDEPQHF
TGTGCCAGCAGCCCGGGACAGGGGGGCGATGAGCCCCAGCATTTT
>.|.|TRBJ1-5|TRBV19
CASSMGGPYQPQHF
TGTGCCAGTAGTATGGGAGGGCCGTATCAGCCCCAGCATTTT
>.|.|TRBJ1-6|TRBV7-9
CASSLSDSSYNSPLHF
TGTGCCAGCAGCCTTTCGGACAGCTCCTATAATTCACCCCTCCACTTT
>.|.|TRBJ1-1|TRBV15
CATSRDPYLNKNTEAFF
TGTGCCACCAGCAGAGATCCCTATTTAAATAAGAACACTGAAGCTTTCTTT
>.|few|TRBJ2-5|TRBV5-8
CASSLLGGQYF
TGTGCCAGCAGCTTGTTGGGGGGCCAGTACTTC
>TRBD2|.|TRBJ2-3|TRBV3-1/TRBV3-2
CASSQVFGSVSGGGPSTDTQYF
TGTGCCAGCAGCCAAGTGTTCGGGTCGGTTAGCGGGGGGGGCCCTAGCACAGATACGCAGTATTTT
>.|.|TRBJ1-5|TRBV7-9
CASSSYRQGNQPQHF
TGTGCCAGCAGCTCATACCGACAGGGCAATCAGCCCCAGCATTTT
>.|once|TRBJ2-2|TRBV7-2
CASSSFPRVSNTGELFF
TGTGCCAGCAGCTCCTTTCCGCGGGTTTCGAACACCGGGGAGCTGTTTTTT
>.|.|TRBJ1-5|TRBV19
CASSIRDTTSNQPQHF
TGTGCCAGTAGTATCCGGGACACCACCTCGAATCAGCCCCAGCATTTT
>TRBD1|.|TRBJ1-1|TRBV11-3
CASSPRTGPPLEAFF
TGTGCCAGCAGCCCCCGGACAGGGCCACCTCTTGAAGCTTTCTTT
>.|.|TRBJ2-1|TRBV5-1
CASSLAYGGQIGEQFF
TGCGCCAGCAGCTTGGCCTACGGGGGGCAGATTGGTGAGCAGTTCTTC
>TRBD1|.|TRBJ1-1|TRBV5-1
CASRLNRGRDLHTEAFF
TGCGCCAGCAGACTCAACAGGGGGAGAGATCTACACACTGAAGCTTTCTTT
>.|.|TRBJ1-5|TRBV7-8
CASSLISLNQPQHF
TGTGCCAGCAGCTTAATCTCGCTAAATCAGCCCCAGCATTTT
>.|.|TRBJ1-1|TRBV5-1
CASSVQMNTEAFF
TGCGCCAGCAGCGTCCAGATGAACACTGAAGCTTTCTTT
>.|.|TRBJ2-1|TRBV5-1
CASMQLGGPYNEQFF
TGCGCCAGCATGCAGCTAGGGGGTCCCTACAATGAGCAGTTCTTC
>.|once|TRBJ1-1|TRBV7-9
CASSPRAVTEAFF
TGTGCCAGCAGCCCCCGCGCGGTCACTGAAGCTTTCTTT
>.|few|TRBJ2-2|TRBV29-1
CSVVEGNTGELFF
TGCAGCGTTGTGGAGGGGAACACCGGGGAGCTGTTTTTT
>.|.|TRBJ2-3|TRBV2
CASSEQASSTDTQYF
TGTGCCAGCAGTGAACAGGCCTCTAGCACAGATACGCAGTATTTT
>.|.|TRBJ1-1|TRBV2
CASSGQPMNTEAFF
TGTGCCAGCAGTGGACAGCCTATGAACACTGAAGCTTTCTTT
>.|.|TRBJ1-1|TRBV4-3
CASSQEDRQNTEAFF
TGCGCCAGCAGCCAAGAAGACAGGCAGAACACTGAAGCTTTCTTT
>.|.|TRBJ2-6|TRBV7-9
CAASGANVLTF
TGTGCCGCGTCCGGGGCCAACGTCCTGACTTTC
>.|.|TRBJ2-1|TRBV6-6
CASGPGLLSYGEQFF
TGTGCCAGCGGTCCGGGACTCCTTAGTTATGGGGAGCAGTTCTTC
>.|once|TRBJ1-3|TRBV6-5
CASRPKSSGNTIYF
TGTGCCAGCAGACCAAAGAGCTCTGGAAACACCATATATTTT
>TRBD2|.|TRBJ2-3|TRBV9
CASSGTSGGSTDTQYF
TGTGCCAGCAGTGGGACTAGCGGGGGGAGCACAGATACGCAGTATTTT
>TRBD2|.|TRBJ2-2|TRBV9
CASSSHRLAGAGTGELFF
TGTGCCAGCAGCTCCCATCGACTAGCGGGGGCGGGGACCGGGGAGCTGTTTTTT
>TRBD2|.|TRBJ2-2|TRBV2
CASSAGTSGASFTGELFF
TGTGCCAGCAGTGCAGGGACTAGCGGAGCCTCCTTCACCGGGGAGCTGTTTTTT
>TRBD1|once|TRBJ1-1|TRBV10-1
CASSPTGLATEAFF
TGCGCCAGCAGTCCGACAGGGCTTGCCACTGAAGCTTTCTTT
>.|once|TRBJ1-2|TRBV28
CASSLLTRKGINYGYTF
TGTGCCAGCAGTTTATTAACCCGTAAGGGGATAAACTATGGCTACACCTTC
>.|.|TRBJ2-5|TRBV6-2/TRBV6-3
CASSTSSYENGYF
TGTGCCAGCAGCACTAGCTCCTACGAGAATGGGTACTTC